This T cell receptor beta chain is from a study of control samples from healthy donors and cancer patients. Sequenced by immunoSEQ multiplex PCR; TCRdb stores in-frame clones only, minus some. The top ten clones hold about 15% of a sample with over 150,000 clones, around 94% of them seen once. V shed 7 bases and J 6 bases; nucleotides not matched to a gene: 8. Germline V lookup: CDR1 ENHRY, CDR2 SYGVKD. This CDR3 spans 14 amino acids. The chain has TRBV10-3 and TRBJ1-5; TRBD1 aligns across 8 bases. This clonotype originated in a man in his sixties with colorectal cancer. Specimen: PBMCs. CDR3 region: CAIIPQGAGQPQHF. The DNA for the CDR3 is TGTGCCATCATCCCTCAGGGGGCGGGTCAGCCCCAGCATTTT.